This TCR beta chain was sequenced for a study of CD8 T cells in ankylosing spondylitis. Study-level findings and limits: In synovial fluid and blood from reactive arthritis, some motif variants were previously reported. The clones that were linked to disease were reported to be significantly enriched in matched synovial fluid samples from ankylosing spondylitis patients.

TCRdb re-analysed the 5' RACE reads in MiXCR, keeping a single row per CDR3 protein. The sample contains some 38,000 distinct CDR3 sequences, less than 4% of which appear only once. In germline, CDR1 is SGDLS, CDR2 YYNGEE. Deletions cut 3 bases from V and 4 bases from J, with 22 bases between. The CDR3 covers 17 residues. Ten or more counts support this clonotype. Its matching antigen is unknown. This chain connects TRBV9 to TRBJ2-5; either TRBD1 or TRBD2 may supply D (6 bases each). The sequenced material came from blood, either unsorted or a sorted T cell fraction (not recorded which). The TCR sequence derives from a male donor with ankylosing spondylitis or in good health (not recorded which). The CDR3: CASSAPRGGRGGETQYF. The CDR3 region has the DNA TGTGCCAGCAGCGCACCCCGTGGGGGGCGGGGCGGAGAGACCCAGTACTTC.